This TCR beta chain was captured by sequencing in a study of long-term antiretroviral therapy in people with HIV. The overall study: The 2015 immediate-ART recommendation came about a decade after the earliest samples. General study results and limits: Collection spanned 2004 to 2017; ART regimens may be less effective than current ones. For ART adherence, viral resistance and therapy changes, no data were available.

A word on this clone: What it binds is not known.

The immunoSEQ assay was v3.0, run at survey level. Sequencing of each sample targeted about 35,000-50,000 T-cell genomes. TCRdb's copy holds only in-frame clones and misses some; the assay was immunoSEQ multiplex PCR. The data show tens of thousands of clones, 76% seen once. This CDR3 is 14 amino acids long. Trimming took 7 bases from V and 6 from J; bases not matched to a gene: 11. Germline V gene sequence: CDR1 LNHDA, CDR2 SQIVND (reference sequence). This clonotype was sampled from a woman aged 40-49 years with HIV. The sequenced sample was unsorted PBMCs, obtained 0.5 years after starting antiretroviral therapy. The gene calls are TRBV19 and TRBJ1-1, with 7 bases lining up with TRBD1. CDR3 sequence reads: CASTVTGVWPEAFF. CDR3 nucleotide sequence: TGTGCCAGTACCGTCACAGGGGTTTGGCCTGAAGCTTTCTTT. The variable domain in full, with the rest retrieved from reference TRBV19 and TRBJ1-1, is DGGITQSPKYLFRKEGQNVTLSCEQNLNHDAMYWYRQDPGQGLRLIYYSQIVNDFQKGDIAEGYSVSREKKESFPLTVTSAQKNPTAFYLCASTVTGVWPEAFFGQGTRLTVV.